This T cell receptor beta chain stems from a study of shared clonotypes between healthy human individuals (dated by TCRdb to about 2020). Context from the whole study: The cohort included three men and a couple of women between 18 and 49 years of age. To estimate repertoire size and how much clonotypes are shared between individuals, the study performed deep sequencing of blood TCR repertoires from five healthy adults. Per donor, leukapheresis produced somewhere between about 0.85 and 9.5 billion PBMCs. For each donor, CD4 naive and CD4 memory were each given three plates, CD8 naive was given two plates, and CD8 memory was given one plate. Different laboratories and diverse techniques were used to prepare libraries and sequence TCR repertoires, to increase sequencing depth and limit assay-specific biases.

Using the deep immunoSEQ assay, TCR CDR3 regions were amplified from genomic DNA by multiplex PCR. Genomic DNA extracted from each cell subset was distributed evenly over all wells of several immunoSEQ 96-well plates, and each plate served as one replicate. For sorted subsets, approximately 210 ng of genomic DNA, equivalent to roughly 30,000 T cell genomes, went into each replicate PCR. Purified libraries were quantified with a Qubit 3.0 fluorometer, sized on a Bioanalyzer 2100, and re-quantified with the KAPA Library Quantification kit. Each immunoSEQ 96-well plate was sequenced on its own single-read 150-cycle Illumina NextSeq 550 flow cell. The authors processed their data as follows. The immunoSEQ output contained only junctional sequences without quality scores, so filtering could not match that applied to full-length reads. Sequences were annotated with PyIR, a Python wrapper for IgBLAST v1.9, and V/J genes and CDR3 were assigned using IMGT germline references. Reads were filtered out if the reads had weak V/J assignments (E-value above 1e-6), no CDR3, stop codons, out-of-frame junctions, or ambiguous translated residues. A V3J clonotype was defined by an identical inferred V gene, J gene, and CDR3 amino acid sequence. To compute the percentage overlap between repertoires, the number of shared unique clonotypes was divided by the size of the smaller repertoire. Richness of each repertoire was evaluated using RTK rarefaction, the Chao1 estimator, and Recon v2.1 estimates of unobserved clonotypes. For all TCRbeta clonotypes obtained by the gDNA method from several donors, generation probabilities were computed with OLGA. TCRdb limited this immuneACCESS table to in-frame rearrangements with V and J called. A share of clones is missing; checked studies link under half to unresolved V genes, and the rest is unexplained. The V and J calls and clone size were taken over from that table, and D and trimming were inferred from the DNA. This sample gives approximately 2,000,000 clones in total; roughly 95% of them show up just once. Clones ranked in the top ten supply around 1.7% of the sample.

The CDR3 runs 14 residues from the cysteine to the phenylalanine. Left in the record is the CDR3 DNA by itself, 42 bases read in frame from the first base. The germline ends are 17 bases apart after V is trimmed by 5 bases and J by 5 bases. The CDR1 and CDR2 encoded by the germline V gene are SGHTS and YDEGEE. The research as a whole found: Higher generation probabilities were observed for clonotypes shared by all four sorted-subset donors than for non-shared clonotypes. Estimated clonotype richness was generally larger for naive than for memory subsets. Across a few donors, about 4.5% of naive CD4, approximately 3.6% of naive CD8, about 2.3% of memory CD4, and 0.4% of memory CD8 clonotypes were shared. Because the study included only a small number of donors, the genetic and exposure-history diversity represented was limited. Based on pairwise subsampling, the degree of clonotype sharing among donors was expected to be affected by sequencing depth. Rarefaction of sorted-subset datasets indicated incomplete sequencing despite the large sequencing depth. Only blood was sampled, and tissue TCR repertoires likely differ from those in blood.

With respect to this clone: Its binding antigen is unknown. No base quality information exists; no much larger clone differs at one position.

CD8 naive samples were CD45RO-negative cells positively selected for CCR7, giving a CD45RA+CCR7+ population that excluded TemRA cells. Healthy HIV-negative adults with no recently reported acute infections or vaccinations were included as donors. Every donor was a Caucasian adult living in Nashville, Tennessee, USA. Blood was collected by leukapheresis, and PBMCs were isolated by Ficoll-Histopaque density gradient centrifugation and then cryopreserved in liquid nitrogen vapor phase. Analytical flow cytometry was used to check the purity and quantity of each magnetically sorted T cell population. Genomic DNA was isolated from every sorted fraction and measured by UV absorbance on a Nanodrop 2000c.

This TCR derives from a man between 18 and 35 years old in good health. Some clones in this sample may be carry-over from other donors' samples. The receptor chain draws on TRBV5-8 and TRBJ2-7; TRBD1 is possibly the D segment (6 matching bases). Sequencing was performed on naive CD8+ T cells from PBMCs. What this sample's cell subset or site label stands for: CD45RA+CCR7+. CDR3 region: CASSRQGFLNEQYF. The DNA sequence follows: TGTGCCAGCAGTAGGCAGGGGTTTTTGAACGAGCAGTACTTC.